The 31 T cell receptor beta chains listed next were all sequenced from one sample in a study of cytomegalovirus exposure and HLA in healthy donors. PCR was performed using 60 Vbeta and 13 Jbeta primers. This table comes from immunoSEQ multiplex PCR, and its TCRdb copy is limited to in-frame clones, with some not included. The data contain 150,000 to 200,000 clones, around 81% of them seen just once; the ten biggest clones take up about 1%. The sequencing sample was made of PBMCs. The origin of the receptors is a woman between 40 and 55 years old in good health and CMV-seronegative.

J is TRBJ1-1 and V is TRBV19; a possible D gene is TRBD1 (6 bases). Germline-derived CDR1 and CDR2 are LNHDA and SQIVND (reference sequence). V gave up 7 bases and J gave up 3 bases, with 18 bases separating them. This CDR3 has 15 residues. This chain's CDR3 is CASKEVDRKDTEAFF. The CDR3 nucleotides read TGTGCCAGTAAGGAAGTAGACAGGAAGGACACTGAAGCTTTCTTT.

The chain carries TRBV7-9 and TRBJ2-4; TRBD2 matches 11 bases. This CDR3 region has 17 residues. Germline CDR1 is SEHNR and CDR2 is FQNEAQ (reference sequence). V lost 2 bases, J lost 4 bases, and 7 bases stayed unmatched. The CDR3 here is CASSLSLGLAAKNIQYF. Here the CDR3 DNA reads TGTGCCAGCAGCTTATCTTTGGGACTAGCGGCTAAAAACATTCAGTACTTC. Full variable domain (missing parts from reference TRBV7-9 and TRBJ2-4): DTGVSQNPRHKITKRGQNVTFRCDPISEHNRLYWYRQTLGQGPEFLTYFQNEAQLEKSRLLSDRFSAERPKGSFSTLEIQRTEQGDSAMYLCASSLSLGLAAKNIQYFGAGTRLSVL.

V and J are TRBV5-4 and TRBJ2-3; TRBD2 matches 8 bases. This CDR3 region has 15 residues. Germline V gives CDR1 SGHNT, CDR2 YYREEE (reference sequence). Losses at the gene ends were 5 bases for V and 1 base for J; bases not matched to a gene: 6. CDR3 in DNA: TGTGCCAGCAGGCGCACGACTAGCGGCACAGATACGCAGTATTTT. Translation: CASRRTTSGTDTQYF.

This chain links TRBV7-9 with TRBJ1-1; D uncertain. CDR3 length: 15 residues. CDR1 and CDR2 from the germline V gene are SEHNR and FQNEAQ (reference sequence). The ends were cut back, 4 bases at V and 5 bases at J, with 17 bases in the middle. The CDR3 is CASSWVGGGTTEAFF. CDR3 nucleotides: TGTGCCAGCAGCTGGGTGGGAGGAGGTACGACTGAAGCTTTCTTT.

The chain couples TRBV7-9 to TRBJ2-4, with D possibly TRBD2 on 6 matching bases. V shed 4 bases and J shed 9 bases, with 13 bases lying between them. The CDR3 runs to 13 residues. Germline V lookup: CDR1 SEHNR, CDR2 FQNEAQ (reference sequence). CDR3 nucleotide sequence: TGTGCCAGCAGCTCTAGGGGAGGAGGCATTCAGTACTTC. Translation gives CASSSRGGGIQYF.

The rearrangement links TRBV30 to TRBJ2-5; perhaps TRBD2 as D (6 bases). Trimming removed 4 bases at V and 4 bases at J, with 13 bases between. Germline values: CDR1 GTSNPN, CDR2 SVGIG (reference sequence). The CDR3 is made up of 13 amino acids. The CDR3 reads CAWTSAGRETQYF. CDR3 coding DNA: TGTGCCTGGACTTCGGCGGGGAGAGAGACCCAGTACTTC.

The chain is built from TRBV19 and TRBJ2-3, with 10 bases aligning to TRBD2. Trimming took 5 bases from V and 4 from J; bases not matched to a gene: 15. The CDR3 spans 18 residues. Germline CDR1 LNHDA, CDR2 SQIVND (reference sequence). The CDR3 sequence is CASSLLAGGPPPPDTQYF. CDR3 DNA sequence: TGTGCCAGTAGTCTCTTAGCGGGAGGCCCACCGCCCCCAGATACGCAGTATTTT.

The rearrangement links TRBV19 to TRBJ2-7; D is unresolved. The germline V gene has CDR1 LNHDA and CDR2 SQIVND (reference sequence). The germline V and J ends were trimmed by 8 bases and 0 bases, with 8 bases remaining between them. The CDR3 length is 12 residues. CDR3 amino acids: CASESGSYEQYF. CDR3 sequence (DNA): TGTGCCAGTGAGTCTGGCTCCTACGAGCAGTACTTC.

The CDR3 spells CASSLGQGQETQYF. The CDR3 bases are TGTGCCAGTAGTCTAGGACAGGGCCAAGAGACCCAGTACTTC. The chain links TRBV19 to TRBJ2-5, with 8 bases aligning to TRBD1. From germline, CDR1 is LNHDA and CDR2 SQIVND (reference sequence). The CDR3 consists of 14 residues. The trim removed 5 bases at V and 1 base at J, leaving 3 bases unmatched.

The V gene is TRBV2, the J gene TRBJ2-3, with D tentatively TRBD2 (6 bases). Between the trimmed V and J ends, which lost 4 bases and 4 bases, there was a span of 12 bases. The CDR3 spans 14 residues. Germline V gives CDR1 SNHLY, CDR2 FYNNEI. CDR3: CASSAPTGADTQYF. The CDR3 region has the DNA TGTGCCAGCAGTGCCCCAACGGGGGCAGATACGCAGTATTTT.

This rearrangement joins TRBV30 to TRBJ1-4, with TRBD1 matching over 9 bases. Trimming took 1 base from V and 8 from J; bases not matched to a gene: 5. The CDR3 has 14 residues. Germline assignment: CDR1 GTSNPN and CDR2 SVGIG (reference sequence). CDR3 DNA: TGTGCCTGGAGTGGGACAGGGGTGGACGAAAAACTGTTTTTT. Protein: CAWSGTGVDEKLFF. The full variable domain, completed using reference TRBV30 and TRBJ1-4, is SQTIHQWPATLVQPVGSPLSLECTVEGTSNPNLYWYRQAAGRGLQLLFYSVGIGQISSEVPQNLSASRPQDRQFILSSKKLLLSDSGFYLCAWSGTGVDEKLFFGSGTQLSVL.

J is TRBJ2-7 and V is TRBV6-1, with 7 nucleotides matching TRBD2. With V trimmed by 3 bases and J by 5 bases, 7 bases remained unmatched. This CDR3 spans 14 amino acids. CDR1 and CDR2 (germline): MNHNS, SASEGT. The CDR3 DNA is TGTGCCAGCAGTGATGGGGCGGGAGCGGACGAGCAGTACTTC. Amino acid sequence: CASSDGAGADEQYF.

This chain uses TRBV14 with TRBJ2-3, with D possibly TRBD2 on 6 matching bases. The V end lost 0 bases, the J end lost 5 bases, and 15 bases lay between the germline ends. This CDR3 region has 16 residues. From germline, CDR1 is SGHDN and CDR2 FVKESK. CDR3 DNA: TGTGCCAGCAGCCAAGATCGAGGGGAGGTGAGAGATACGCAGTATTTT. It translates to CASSQDRGEVRDTQYF.

This clone occurred a few times. V is TRBV10-3 and J is TRBJ2-7; 13 bases match TRBD2. The CDR3 sequence is 14 residues long. From germline, CDR1 is ENHRY and CDR2 SYGVKD. Trimming removed 2 bases from V and 7 bases from J; junction bases left unmatched: 2. CDR3 nucleotide sequence: TGTGCCATCAGTGAGGGACTAGCGGGAGTTGAGCAGTACTTC. Its protein product is CAISEGLAGVEQYF.

Details on this clone: A junction boundary mismatches the germline segment, possibly from a read error. The V and J genes are TRBV15 and TRBJ2-2; D is uncertain. CDR1 and CDR2 (germline): LNHNV, YYDKDF (reference sequence). This CDR3 is built from 17 residues. CDR3 loop: CAASRDRGSSTTGELFF. The DNA for the CDR3 is TGTGCCGCCAGCAGAGATCGAGGTAGCTCTACCACCGGGGAGCTGTTTTTT.

The V and J genes are TRBV30 and TRBJ1-1; the D is unclear. This CDR3 region has 17 residues. The V and J ends lost 1 base and 3 bases respectively, with 21 bases between them. Per germline, CDR1 GTSNPN and CDR2 SVGIG (reference sequence). CDR3 bases: TGTGCCTGGAGTGCTCACTCTGGGGTGGCGGGGTACACTGAAGCTTTCTTT. Translation: CAWSAHSGVAGYTEAFF.

With regard to this clone: Germline and junction disagree at one end, which may indicate a read error. The CDR3 nucleotides read TGTGCTAGCAGCTTAGGTCCGGAGGAGACCCAGTACTTC. This sequence encodes CASSLGPEETQYF. The genes are TRBV7-7 and TRBJ2-5; D not certain. This CDR3 region has 13 residues. The germline V gene encodes CDR1 SSHAT and CDR2 FNYEAQ (reference sequence).

This clone was counted between two and nine times. The rearrangement links TRBV6-5 to TRBJ2-1; 13 nucleotides agree with TRBD2. With 4 bases clipped from V and 10 bases from J, the junction kept 7 bases outside the gene matches. The CDR3 sequence is 15 residues long. Germline CDR1 reads MNHEY; CDR2 reads SVGAGI. The CDR3 DNA sequence: TGTGCCAGCAGTTGGACTAGCGGGAGTTGGCGGGAGCAGTTCTTC. This codes for CASSWTSGSWREQFF.

This chain uses TRBV20-1 with TRBJ2-7, with unresolved D. Germline V gene lookup returns CDR1 DFQATT and CDR2 SNEGSKA (reference sequence). CDR3 size: 11 residues. V was clipped by 1 base and J by 7 bases, with 8 bases between them. The CDR3 sequence: CSARGVGEQYF. In DNA form, the CDR3 reads TGCAGTGCTAGAGGGGTCGGGGAGCAGTACTTC.

This chain connects TRBV18 to TRBJ2-7; 10 bases map to TRBD1. The germline V gene has CDR1 KGHSH and CDR2 LQKENI. The CDR3 sequence is 13 residues long. Unmatched junction bases numbered 7, after V lost 2 bases and J lost 12 bases. Written as DNA, the CDR3 is TGTGCCAGCTCACCAGACGACAGGGGGCGGAGGTACTTC. This encodes CASSPDDRGRRYF.

The chain employs TRBV25-1 and TRBJ2-7; no definite D call. The V gene lost 3 bases and the J gene lost 6 bases, with 15 bases spanning the gap. The CDR3 length is 14 residues. CDR1 is MGHDK and CDR2 is SYGVNS in the germline V gene. The chain's CDR3 is CASSEGLRVSEQYF. The CDR3 nucleotides read TGTGCCAGCAGTGAGGGTCTACGGGTCTCCGAGCAGTACTTC.

The chain links TRBV29-1 to TRBJ1-2; unclear D gene. The V end lost 4 bases, the J end lost 4 bases, and 10 bases lay between the germline ends. Germline V gene sequence: CDR1 SQVTM, CDR2 ANQGSEA. This CDR3 region has 12 residues. CDR3 coding DNA: TGCAGCGTTGGGACTGAATCCTATGGCTACACCTTC. It encodes CSVGTESYGYTF.

This clone was observed a handful of times. The V and J genes are TRBV29-1 and TRBJ2-6, with D perhaps matching TRBD2 (5 bases). V lost 4 bases and J lost 2, with 21 bases in between. Germline CDR1 is SQVTM and CDR2 is ANQGSEA. The CDR3 totals 18 residues. In DNA form, the CDR3 reads TGCAGCGTTGTTTTTGCCCTACCGCCCGGGGCTGGGGCCAACGTCCTGACTTTC. Its protein is CSVVFALPPGAGANVLTF. Based on the CDR3 plus reference TRBV29-1 and TRBJ2-6, the full variable domain is SAVISQKPSRDICQRGTSLTIQCQVDSQVTMMFWYRQQPGQSLTLIATANQGSEATYESGFVIDKFPISRPNLTFSTLTVSNMSPEDSSIYLCSVVFALPPGAGANVLTFGAGSRLTVL.

Here the CDR3 reads CASSLTSREQYF. DNA for the CDR3: TGTGCCAGCAGCTTAACTAGCAGGGAGCAGTACTTC. The V call is TRBV7-9, the J call TRBJ2-7; tentative D call: TRBD2 (6 bases). CDR1 SEHNR and CDR2 FQNEAQ come from the germline V gene (reference sequence). Between the trimmed V and J ends, which lost 2 bases and 7 bases, there was a span of 9 bases. CDR3 size: 12 residues.

This sequence joins TRBV9 and TRBJ2-7; D is undetermined. V was trimmed by 0 bases and J by 7 bases, leaving 11 bases between them. The germline V gene has CDR1 SGDLS and CDR2 YYNGEE. The CDR3 runs 13 residues. The CDR3 DNA reads TGTGCCAGCAGCGTAGGGCAGAGGTCGGAGCAGTACTTC. It specifies CASSVGQRSEQYF.

This clone was detected a few times. The V call is TRBV21-1, the J call TRBJ2-1; the tabulated D call, TRBD2, remains unverified against the DNA. TRBV21-1 is listed as a pseudogene. CDR3 length equals 18 residues. Written as DNA, the CDR3 is TGTGCCAGCAGCAAAAGGCCTCTAGCGGGAGGGCTATACGATGAGCAGTTCTTC. It translates to CASSKRPLAGGLYDEQFF.

The gene calls are TRBV27 and TRBJ2-7, with a tentative D call TRBD1 (5 bases). The CDR3 is made up of 13 amino acids. V lost 8 bases and J 1 base, leaving 12 bases between the germline ends. CDR1 and CDR2 from the germline V gene are MNHEY and SMNVEV (reference sequence). The CDR3 coding sequence is TGTGCCAGCCGGCAGGGCCTTTCCTACGAGCAGTACTTC. This encodes CASRQGLSYEQYF.

The rearrangement uses TRBV5-1 and TRBJ1-1, with D unclear. Trimming removed 3 bases from V and 1 base from J, with 10 bases in between. The CDR3 consists of 14 residues. The germline V gene has CDR1 SGHRS and CDR2 YFSETQ. In DNA form, the CDR3 reads TGCGCCAGCAGCTCTGTGAGTCGGAACACTGAAGCTTTCTTT. The encoded protein is CASSSVSRNTEAFF. Full variable domain (outside the CDR3, taken from reference TRBV5-1 and TRBJ1-1): KAGVTQTPRYLIKTRGQQVTLSCSPISGHRSVSWYQQTPGQGLQFLFEYFSETQRNKGNFPGRFSGRQFSNSRSEMNVSTLELGDSALYLCASSSVSRNTEAFFGQGTRLTVV.

The rearrangement joins TRBV5-4 to TRBJ2-7; TRBD1 agrees at 7 bases. The length of the CDR3 is 13 residues. V was clipped by 3 bases and J by 5 bases; unmatched bases: 5. Germline CDR1 is SGHNT and CDR2 is YYREEE (reference sequence). CDR3 bases: TGTGCCAGCAGCTCGACAGGGTCCGACGAGCAGTACTTC. Amino acids: CASSSTGSDEQYF.

This clone has a handful of counts. V is TRBV7-9 and J is TRBJ2-7; 9 bases line up with TRBD1. The CDR3 is 14 amino acids. J gave up 5 bases and V 1 base, and 3 bases lay outside the gene matches. In germline, CDR1 is SEHNR, CDR2 FQNEAQ (reference sequence). In DNA, the CDR3 is TGTGCCAGCAGCTTAGACAGGGGGCTCGACGAGCAGTACTTC. Translated, it gives CASSLDRGLDEQYF.

In this sample, this clone turned up a few times. The chain carries TRBV4-1 and TRBJ1-4; TRBD1 matches 9 bases. V lost 0 bases and J lost 9; bases outside the gene matches: 8. Germline V gene lookup returns CDR1 MGHRA and CDR2 YSYEKL. The CDR3 length is 16 residues. Here the CDR3 reads CASSQDLWTGDQKLFF. The CDR3, as DNA: TGCGCCAGCAGCCAAGATCTGTGGACAGGGGATCAAAAACTGTTTTTT.